This T cell receptor beta chain was observed in a study of CD8+CD57+ T cells in acquired aplastic anemia. In this sample, this clonotype turned up many times. The CDR3 contains 13 residues. Germline V gives CDR1 MRHNA, CDR2 SNTAGT. Between the trimmed V and J ends, which lost 6 bases and 4 bases, there was a span of 9 bases. Using genomic DNA as the template, TCR beta VDJ and CDR3 profiling was carried out. One entry per CDR3 protein, called by TCRdb with MiXCR from the reads. The sample yields some 210,000 distinct CDR3 sequences, roughly 55% seen once. This sequence joins TRBV6-4 and TRBJ2-2; D is uncertain. Input material: sorted CD4+, CD8+, or CD8+CD57+ T cells (not recorded which) from PBMCs. The receptor was isolated from a human donor in good health. CDR3 DNA: TGTGCCAGCAGCCCAGGTCCCACCGGGGAGCTGTTTTTT. This encodes CASSPGPTGELFF.